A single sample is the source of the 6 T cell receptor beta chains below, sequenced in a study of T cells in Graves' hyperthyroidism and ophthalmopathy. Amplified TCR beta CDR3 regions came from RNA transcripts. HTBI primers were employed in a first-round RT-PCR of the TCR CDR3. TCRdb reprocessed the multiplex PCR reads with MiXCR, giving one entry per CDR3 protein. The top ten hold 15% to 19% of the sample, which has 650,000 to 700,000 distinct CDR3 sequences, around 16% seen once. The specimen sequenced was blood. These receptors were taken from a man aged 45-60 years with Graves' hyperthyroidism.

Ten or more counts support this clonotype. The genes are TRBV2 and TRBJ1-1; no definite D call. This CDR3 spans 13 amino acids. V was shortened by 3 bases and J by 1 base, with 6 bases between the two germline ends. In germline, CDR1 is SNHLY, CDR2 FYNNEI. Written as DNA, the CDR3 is TGTGCCAGCAGTGATGCGACGAACACTGAAGCTTTCTTT. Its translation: CASSDATNTEAFF.

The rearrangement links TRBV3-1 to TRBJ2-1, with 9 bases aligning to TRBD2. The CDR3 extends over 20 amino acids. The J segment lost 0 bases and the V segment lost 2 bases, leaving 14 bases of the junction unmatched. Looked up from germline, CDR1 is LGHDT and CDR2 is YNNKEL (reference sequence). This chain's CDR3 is CASSQPIHTPSGVSYNEQFF. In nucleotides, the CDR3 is TGTGCCAGCAGCCAACCAATCCATACCCCTAGCGGGGTCTCCTACAATGAGCAGTTCTTC.

CDR3 nucleotide sequence: TGCGCCAGCAGCTCTCTAGCGGAACTCTCCTACGAGCAGTACTTC. Amino acids: CASSSLAELSYEQYF. This sequence joins TRBV5-1 and TRBJ2-7; 7 positions agree with TRBD2. J lost 0 bases, V lost 3 bases, and 6 bases had no gene match. CDR3 length equals 15 residues. Looked up from germline, CDR1 is SGHRS and CDR2 is YFSETQ.

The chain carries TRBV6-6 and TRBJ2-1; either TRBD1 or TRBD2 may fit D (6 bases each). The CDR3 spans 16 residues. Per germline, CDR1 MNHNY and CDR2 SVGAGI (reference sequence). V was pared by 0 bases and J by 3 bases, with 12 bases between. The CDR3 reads CASSYSPGAGYNEQFF. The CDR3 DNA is TGTGCCAGCAGTTACTCTCCGGGGGCAGGCTACAATGAGCAGTTCTTC.

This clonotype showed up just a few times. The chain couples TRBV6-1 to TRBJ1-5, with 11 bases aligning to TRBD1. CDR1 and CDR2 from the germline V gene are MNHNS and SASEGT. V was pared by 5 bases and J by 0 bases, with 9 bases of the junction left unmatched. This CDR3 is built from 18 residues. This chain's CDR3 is CASSSSGTGGISNQPQHF. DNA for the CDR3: TGTGCCAGCAGTAGCTCCGGGACAGGGGGAATTAGCAATCAGCCCCAGCATTTT.

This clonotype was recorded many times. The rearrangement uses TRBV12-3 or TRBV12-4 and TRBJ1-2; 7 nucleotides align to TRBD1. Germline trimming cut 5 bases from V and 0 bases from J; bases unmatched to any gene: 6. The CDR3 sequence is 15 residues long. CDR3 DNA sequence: TGTGCCAGCAGTCGACAGGGCCTAGCTAACTATGGCTACACCTTC. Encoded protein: CASSRQGLANYGYTF.